This T cell receptor beta chain is from a study of T cells in Graves' hyperthyroidism and ophthalmopathy. Orbital computed tomography, thyroid ultrasound, serum thyroxine and TRAb, and clinical symptoms together informed the diagnoses. Regions amplified from RNA transcripts were the TCR beta CDR3 regions. Initially, a first-round RT-PCR of the TCR CDR3 employed the HTBI primer set. TCRdb re-called the multiplex PCR reads with MiXCR, one entry per CDR3 protein. The sample holds 370,000 or so distinct CDR3 sequences, about 15% seen once. CDR1 is SNHLY, CDR2 FYNNEI, per germline. The CDR3 is 15 residues long. V trimming: 5 bases; J trimming: 5 bases; junction bases outside the gene matches: 10. To note about this clonotype: Its antigen is unidentified.

General study results and limits: Model predictions of ophthalmopathy came a median around 6.5 months before onset.

The receptor was isolated from a woman aged 18-30 years with Graves' hyperthyroidism that later progressed to Graves' ophthalmopathy. The chain is built from TRBV2 and TRBJ2-7, with 9 nucleotides matching TRBD1. The sample comprised blood. CDR3 region: CASSLPGTGFHEQYF. DNA for the CDR3: TGTGCCAGCAGTTTACCCGGGACAGGGTTCCACGAGCAGTACTTC.